This T cell receptor beta chain was observed in a study of control samples from healthy donors and cancer patients. Assay: immunoSEQ multiplex PCR; the TCRdb copy retains only in-frame clones and omits some. The sample consists of around 100,000 clones, roughly 90% of them appearing once. Germline V gene data show CDR1 as SGHTA and CDR2 as FQGTGA. The CDR3 runs 16 residues. V was cut by 1 base and J by 4 bases, with 15 bases left in between. The chain joins TRBV7-3 to TRBJ2-3, with a possible D match to TRBD2 (6 bases). This TCR came from a woman between 45 and 60 years old in good health. The material sequenced was blood. The CDR3 bases are TGTGCCAGCAGCTTAATGGTAAGCCGGGAGCCAGATACGCAGTATTTT. Protein product: CASSLMVSREPDTQYF.